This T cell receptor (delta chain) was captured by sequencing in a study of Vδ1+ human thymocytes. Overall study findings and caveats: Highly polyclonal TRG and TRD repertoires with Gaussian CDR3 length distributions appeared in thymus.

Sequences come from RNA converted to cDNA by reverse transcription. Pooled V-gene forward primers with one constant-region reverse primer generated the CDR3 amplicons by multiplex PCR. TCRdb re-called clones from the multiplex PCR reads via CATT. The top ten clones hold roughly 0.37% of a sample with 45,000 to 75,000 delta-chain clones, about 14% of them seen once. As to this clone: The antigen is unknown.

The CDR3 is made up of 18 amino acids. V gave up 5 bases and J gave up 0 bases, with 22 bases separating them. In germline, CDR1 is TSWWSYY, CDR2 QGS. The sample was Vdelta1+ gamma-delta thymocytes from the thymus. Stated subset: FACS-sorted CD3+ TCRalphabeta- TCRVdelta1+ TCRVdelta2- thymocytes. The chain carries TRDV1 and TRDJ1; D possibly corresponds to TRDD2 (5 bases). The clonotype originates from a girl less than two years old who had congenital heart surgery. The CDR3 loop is CALGPFSFARFDTDKLIF. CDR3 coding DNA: TGTGCTCTTGGGCCATTTTCCTTCGCTCGATTCGACACCGATAAACTCATCTTT.